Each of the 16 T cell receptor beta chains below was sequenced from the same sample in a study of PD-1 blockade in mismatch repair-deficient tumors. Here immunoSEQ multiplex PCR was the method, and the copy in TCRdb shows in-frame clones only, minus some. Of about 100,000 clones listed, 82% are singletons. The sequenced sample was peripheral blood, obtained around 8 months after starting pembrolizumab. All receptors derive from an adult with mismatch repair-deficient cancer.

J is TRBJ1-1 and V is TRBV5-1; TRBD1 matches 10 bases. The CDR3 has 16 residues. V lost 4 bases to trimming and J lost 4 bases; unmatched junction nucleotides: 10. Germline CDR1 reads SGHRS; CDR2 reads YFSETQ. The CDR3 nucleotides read TGCGCCAGCAGCCTTGACAGGGGGCGAAGTGGCACTGAAGCTTTCTTT. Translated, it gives CASSLDRGRSGTEAFF.

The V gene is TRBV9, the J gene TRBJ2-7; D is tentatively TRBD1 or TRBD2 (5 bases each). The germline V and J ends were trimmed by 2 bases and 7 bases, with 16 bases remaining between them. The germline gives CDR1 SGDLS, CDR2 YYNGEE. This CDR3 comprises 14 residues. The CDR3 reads CASSVGRSISEQYF. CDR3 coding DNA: TGTGCCAGCAGCGTGGGACGTTCCATCTCGGAGCAGTACTTC.

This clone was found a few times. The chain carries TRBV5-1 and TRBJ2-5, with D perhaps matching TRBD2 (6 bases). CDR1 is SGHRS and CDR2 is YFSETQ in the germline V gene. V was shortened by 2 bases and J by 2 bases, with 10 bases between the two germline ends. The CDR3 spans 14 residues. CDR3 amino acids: CASSLAGQQETQYF. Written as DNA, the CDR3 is TGCGCCAGCAGCTTAGCGGGTCAACAAGAGACCCAGTACTTC.

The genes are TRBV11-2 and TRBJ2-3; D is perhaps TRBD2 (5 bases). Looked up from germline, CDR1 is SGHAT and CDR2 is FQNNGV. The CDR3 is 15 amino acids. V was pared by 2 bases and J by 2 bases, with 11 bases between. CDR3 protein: CASSLNGVSTDTQYF. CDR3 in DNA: TGTGCCAGCAGCTTAAACGGGGTGTCCACAGATACGCAGTATTTT.

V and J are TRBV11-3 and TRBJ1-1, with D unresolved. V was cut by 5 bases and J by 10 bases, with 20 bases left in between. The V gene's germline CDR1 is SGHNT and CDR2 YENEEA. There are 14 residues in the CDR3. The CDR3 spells CASSPEVDQSGAFF. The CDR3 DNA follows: TGTGCCAGCAGCCCAGAGGTGGACCAGAGCGGAGCTTTCTTT. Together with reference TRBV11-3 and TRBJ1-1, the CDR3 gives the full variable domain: EAGVVQSPRYKIIEKKQPVAFWCNPISGHNTLYWYLQNLGQGPELLIRYENEEAVDDSQLPKDRFSAERLKGVDSTLKIQPAELGDSAVYLCASSPEVDQSGAFFGQGTRLTVV.

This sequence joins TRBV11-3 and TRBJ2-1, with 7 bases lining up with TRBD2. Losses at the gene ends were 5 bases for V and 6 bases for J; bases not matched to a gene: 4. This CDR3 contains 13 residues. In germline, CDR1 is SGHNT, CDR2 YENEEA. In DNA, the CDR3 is TGTGCCAGCAGCCGAGGCGGGGGCAATGAGCAGTTCTTC. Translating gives CASSRGGGNEQFF.

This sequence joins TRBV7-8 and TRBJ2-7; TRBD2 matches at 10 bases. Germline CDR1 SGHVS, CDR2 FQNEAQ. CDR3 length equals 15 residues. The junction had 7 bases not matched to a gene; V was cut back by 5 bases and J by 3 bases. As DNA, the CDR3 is TGTGCCAGCAGCCCTCGGACTAGCGGAGTCTACGAGCAGTACTTC. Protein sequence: CASSPRTSGVYEQYF.

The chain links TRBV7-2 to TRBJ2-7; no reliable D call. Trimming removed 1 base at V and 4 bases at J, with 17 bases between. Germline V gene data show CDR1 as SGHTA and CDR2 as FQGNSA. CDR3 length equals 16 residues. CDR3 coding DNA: TGTGCCAGCAGCTTAGGTGTACGGGCTTCTGGGTACGAGCAGTACTTC. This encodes CASSLGVRASGYEQYF.

The CDR3 DNA is TGCGCCAGCAGGGTTACAGGACTGAACACTGAAGCTTTCTTT. Its translation: CASRVTGLNTEAFF. This chain uses TRBV5-1 with TRBJ1-1; D might be TRBD1 (5 bases). This CDR3 has 14 amino acids. Deletions cut 5 bases from V and 0 bases from J, with 11 bases between. Germline loops: CDR1 SGHRS, CDR2 YFSETQ.

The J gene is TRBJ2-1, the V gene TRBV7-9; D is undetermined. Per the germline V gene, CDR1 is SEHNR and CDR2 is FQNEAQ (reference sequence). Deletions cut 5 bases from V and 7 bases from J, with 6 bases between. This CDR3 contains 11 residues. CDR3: CASSGLNEQFF. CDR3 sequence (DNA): TGTGCCAGCAGCGGTCTAAATGAGCAGTTCTTC.

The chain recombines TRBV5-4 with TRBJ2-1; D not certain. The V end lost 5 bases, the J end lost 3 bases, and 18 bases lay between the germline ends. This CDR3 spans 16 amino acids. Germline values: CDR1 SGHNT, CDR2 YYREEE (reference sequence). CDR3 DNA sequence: TGTGCCAGCAGTCCTACACCCCCCAGCTTCTACAATGAGCAGTTCTTC. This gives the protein CASSPTPPSFYNEQFF.

The chain's CDR3 is CAWSVGLGYEQYF. The CDR3 DNA is TGTGCCTGGAGTGTGGGTCTCGGGTACGAGCAGTACTTC. The chain couples TRBV30 to TRBJ2-7; D unclear. The germline CDR1 and CDR2 sequences are GTSNPN and SVGIG (reference sequence). The length of the CDR3 is 13 residues. V dropped 0 bases and J dropped 4 bases, with 10 bases sitting between them.

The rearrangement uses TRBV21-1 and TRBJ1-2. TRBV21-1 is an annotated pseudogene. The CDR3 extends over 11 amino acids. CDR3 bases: TGTGCCAGCAGCAAAGAAAGGACTTACACCTTC. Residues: CASSKERTYTF.

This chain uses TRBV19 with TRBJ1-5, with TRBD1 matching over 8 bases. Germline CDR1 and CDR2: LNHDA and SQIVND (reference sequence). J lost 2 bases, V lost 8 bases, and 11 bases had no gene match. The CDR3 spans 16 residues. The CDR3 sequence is CASSSRDRQGNQPQHF. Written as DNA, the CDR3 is TGTGCCAGTTCTTCTCGGGACAGGCAAGGCAATCAGCCCCAGCATTTT.

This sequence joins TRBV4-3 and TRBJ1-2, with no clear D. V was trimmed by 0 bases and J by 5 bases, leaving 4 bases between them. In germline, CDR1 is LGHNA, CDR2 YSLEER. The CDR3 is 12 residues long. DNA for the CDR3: TGCGCCAGCAGCCAAGATGCATATGGCTACACCTTC. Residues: CASSQDAYGYTF.

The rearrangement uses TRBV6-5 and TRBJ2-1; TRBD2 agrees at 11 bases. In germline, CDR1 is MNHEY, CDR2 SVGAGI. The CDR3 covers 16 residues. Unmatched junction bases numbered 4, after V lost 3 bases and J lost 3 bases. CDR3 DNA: TGTGCCAGCAGTTATTCGACTAGCGGGGTCTACAATGAGCAGTTCTTC. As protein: CASSYSTSGVYNEQFF.